Included here is one T cell receptor (beta chain) sequence, with context. Its antigen is still unknown. Those patients picked for sequencing had displayed CD8+CD57+ cell expansion on flow cytometry. The source of the sample is a study of CD8+CD57+ T cells in acquired aplastic anemia. The CDR3 covers 16 residues. V gave up 6 bases and J gave up 0 bases, with 15 bases separating them. The V gene's germline CDR1 is SEHNR and CDR2 FQNEAQ (reference sequence). Findings of the study overall: Patients versus controls showed no significant CD8+ Simpson's diversity difference.

For CDR3 and TCR beta VDJ profiling, genomic DNA was the template used. TCRdb ran MiXCR on the reads and lists one entry per CDR3 protein. The data contain around 220,000 distinct CDR3 sequences, 40% to 60% of them seen just once; the ten biggest clones take up approximately 20%. Sequencing was done on a sample of sorted CD4+, CD8+, or CD8+CD57+ T cells (not recorded which) from PBMCs. The sequence derives from a human donor with aplastic anemia. The chain recombines TRBV7-9 with TRBJ2-1; perhaps D is TRBD1 or TRBD2 (5 bases each). DNA of the CDR3: TGTGCCAGCAGACGCCCGGGACGCCGCTCCTACAATGAGCAGTTCTTC. It encodes CASRRPGRRSYNEQFF.